These T cell receptor beta chains were read from a single sample in a study of CD8 T cells in Susac syndrome. TCRdb ran MiXCR on the immunoSEQ multiplex PCR reads and lists one entry per CDR3 protein. The table lists roughly 200,000 distinct CDR3 sequences, over 90% of them singletons. The sequenced sample consisted of CD4+ T cells from PBMCs. These receptors were taken from a human donor with Susac syndrome. The CDR3 runs from the conserved cysteine through the conserved F or W. The order of the fields is V gene, J gene, clone size, D gene, CDR3 DNA, CDR3 protein. A D gene is named only where the DNA matches it firmly. Size is stated for part of the rows, as once, few or many counts, or as a class when the clone is expanded.

TRBV29-1	TRBJ2-7	-	-	TGCAGCGTCGGAAGGGGACGAGCCTACGAGCAGTACTTC	CSVGRGRAYEQYF
TRBV24-1	TRBJ1-2	-	-	TGTGCCACCAGTGATCCCGGGGCTAACTATGGCTACACCTTC	CATSDPGANYGYTF
TRBV7-2	TRBJ2-3	-	-	TGTGCCAGCAGGGTAGCGGGCACAGATACGCAGTATTTT	CASRVAGTDTQYF
TRBV3-1	TRBJ1-2	-	-	TGTGCCAGCAGCCCCTTACGGGGTGGGTATGGCTACACCTTC	CASSPLRGGYGYTF
TRBV4-3	TRBJ1-4	-	-	TGCGCCAGCAGCCATAACTCGGGGTCAACTAATGAAAAACTGTTTTTT	CASSHNSGSTNEKLFF
TRBV18	TRBJ2-7	-	-	TGTGCCAGCTCACCACCCATCGACGGACAAAGAACCCACGAGCAGTACTTC	CASSPPIDGQRTHEQYF
TRBV18	TRBJ2-5	few	-	TGTGCCAGCTCACCACAGGGCTCACAAGAGACCCAGTACTTC	CASSPQGSQETQYF
TRBV2	TRBJ2-2	-	TRBD1	TGTGCCAGCAGAAAAGGGGGGACAGGTGTCACCGGGGAGCTGTTTTTT	CASRKGGTGVTGELFF
TRBV29-1	TRBJ1-2	-	TRBD1	TGCAGCGCAGGACAGGGCTATGGCTACACCTTC	CSAGQGYGYTF
TRBV9	TRBJ2-1	once	TRBD2	TGTGCCAGCAGCGGGCTAGCGGGAGCCTATGAGCAGTTCTTC	CASSGLAGAYEQFF
TRBV5-1	TRBJ1-2	-	-	TGCGCCAGCAGCCTTGAGACGGAGCAGCATGGCTACACCTTC	CASSLETEQHGYTF
TRBV28	TRBJ2-7	-	-	TGTGCCAGCAGAGGATCTCCAACCTACGAGCAGTACTTC	CASRGSPTYEQYF
TRBV12-3/TRBV12-4	TRBJ2-5	-	TRBD2	TGTGCCAGCATAGGGGCTAGCGGGAGTCCCGGGTGGGAGACCCAGTACTTC	CASIGASGSPGWETQYF
TRBV29-1	TRBJ2-7	-	-	TGCAGCGCGGCGAGAGGCTACGAGCAGTACTTC	CSAARGYEQYF
TRBV7-9	TRBJ1-2	-	TRBD1	TGTGCCAGCAGCTTCGCATATCCTAGAGGGACAGGGTATGGCTACACCTTC	CASSFAYPRGTGYGYTF
TRBV4-2	TRBJ1-1	-	TRBD1	TGTGCCAGCAGCACTCCGTACAGGGGGCGCATTGAAGCTTTCTTT	CASSTPYRGRIEAFF
TRBV20-1	TRBJ2-7	-	-	TGCAGTGCTAGAGATAGGGAAACCTACGAGCAGTACTTC	CSARDRETYEQYF
TRBV6-2/TRBV6-3	TRBJ2-5	-	-	TGTGCCAGCAGTCAAGTAGGGAATGGAGAGACCCAGTACTTC	CASSQVGNGETQYF
TRBV28	TRBJ2-1	-	TRBD2	TGTGCCAGCAGTCGCTGGACTAGCGTATACAATGAGCAGTTCTTC	CASSRWTSVYNEQFF
TRBV7-7	TRBJ2-3	-	-	TGTGCCAGCAGCTTAGTGGCGGGGTCTGATACGCAGTATTTT	CASSLVAGSDTQYF
TRBV3-1	TRBJ1-3	-	-	TGTGCCAGCAGCCAAGAGGCGAACTCTGGAAACACCATATATTTT	CASSQEANSGNTIYF
TRBV9	TRBJ2-1	-	-	TGTGCCAGCAGCGTAGGGGGTAGATACTCCTACAATGAGCAGTTCTTC	CASSVGGRYSYNEQFF
TRBV6-5	TRBJ2-2	-	TRBD1	TGTGCCAGCAGTTACTCGGCAACCGGGACAGGAAACACCGGGGAGCTGTTTTTT	CASSYSATGTGNTGELFF
TRBV10-3	TRBJ1-1	-	-	TGTGCCATCAGTAATGGAGGGGTGAACACTGAAGCTTTCTTT	CAISNGGVNTEAFF
TRBV20-1	TRBJ2-1	-	TRBD2	TGCAGTGCTAGGCGGCTAGCGGGAGGTTCCTACAATGAGCAGTTCTTC	CSARRLAGGSYNEQFF
TRBV15	TRBJ2-1	-	TRBD2	TGTGCCACCAGCAGAGCGGGACTAGTCTCCTACAATGAGCAGTTCTTC	CATSRAGLVSYNEQFF
TRBV20-1	TRBJ2-2	-	TRBD1	TGCAGTGCGAGTCACAGGGGATCCACCGGGGAGCTGTTTTTT	CSASHRGSTGELFF
TRBV12-3/TRBV12-4	TRBJ2-7	-	-	TGTGCCAGCAGGCGAGACAGCATCGAGCAGTACTTC	CASRRDSIEQYF
TRBV6-6	TRBJ1-1	once	-	TGTGCCAGCAGTTGGGGGGACCTGAACACTGAAGCTTTCTTT	CASSWGDLNTEAFF
TRBV5-4	TRBJ1-6	-	TRBD1	TGTGCCAGCCGCCTTGACAGGGCCCATAATTCACCCCTCCACTTT	CASRLDRAHNSPLHF
TRBV21-1	TRBJ2-1	few	-	TGTGCCAGCAGCCAAGGGACTAGCGGAACCTACAATGAGCAGTTCTTC	CASSQGTSGTYNEQFF
TRBV20-1	TRBJ2-3	once	-	TGCAGTGCTAGAGTGTCAGGGCCAGATACGCAGTATTTT	CSARVSGPDTQYF
TRBV7-9	TRBJ2-5	-	TRBD2	TGTGCCAGCAGCCTCCGACTAGCGGGGGACGGAGAGACCCAGTACTTC	CASSLRLAGDGETQYF
TRBV7-7	TRBJ2-1	-	-	TGTGCTAGCAGCAAGACTAGTAGCAATGAGCAGTTCTTC	CASSKTSSNEQFF
TRBV2	TRBJ2-1	-	TRBD2	TGTGCCAGCGCGGGGGGCGTCGATTTCGATGAGCAGTTCTTC	CASAGGVDFDEQFF
TRBV10-3	TRBJ2-3	-	-	TGTGCCATCAGTGCCCGGGGTAGCACAGATACGCAGTATTTT	CAISARGSTDTQYF
TRBV7-2	TRBJ2-7	once	TRBD1	TGTGCCAGCAGCTTAGTAGGGGACAGGGTTTACGAGCAGTACTTC	CASSLVGDRVYEQYF
TRBV3-1	TRBJ2-7	-	-	TGTGCCAGCACCTCGACTAGAAGGGCCTACGAGCAGTACTTC	CASTSTRRAYEQYF
TRBV2	TRBJ1-5	-	-	TGTGCCAGCAGGGAAGGTAGCGGTCTGAGCAATCAGCCCCAGCATTTT	CASREGSGLSNQPQHF
TRBV20-1	TRBJ2-7	once	-	TGCAGTGCTAGGTTTCTTTTCTACTTAGGGGGGGAGCAGTACTTC	CSARFLFYLGGEQYF
TRBV6-2/TRBV6-3	TRBJ2-1	-	-	TGTGCCAGCAGTCTGCCTTATCCTTCCAATGAGCAGTTCTTC	CASSLPYPSNEQFF
TRBV7-9	TRBJ2-5	-	-	TGTGCCAGCAGCTCCCCCTTGGGCACAGTGAAGACGGAGACCCAGTACTTC	CASSSPLGTVKTETQYF
TRBV5-1	TRBJ1-2	-	TRBD1	TGCGCCAGCAGCCCAGACAGGGTGAAAGGCTATGGCTACACCTTC	CASSPDRVKGYGYTF
TRBV5-1	TRBJ2-1	-	TRBD1	TGCGCCACCTCGACAGGGCTCGTCTACAATGAGCAGTTCTTC	CATSTGLVYNEQFF
TRBV7-2	TRBJ2-3	-	-	TGTGCCAGCAGCCCCCGACAGTCGACAGATACGCAGTATTTT	CASSPRQSTDTQYF
TRBV2	TRBJ2-3	-	-	TGTGCCAGCAGTGATTCCGGTCCCACGGATACGCAGTATTTT	CASSDSGPTDTQYF
TRBV30	TRBJ2-3	-	TRBD1	TGTGCCTGGAGTAGGGAAGGCAGGGGGCAAGATACGCAGTATTTT	CAWSREGRGQDTQYF
TRBV4-2	TRBJ2-5	-	-	TGTGCCAGCAGCCCCGTCCGGGGAGCGGAGAACCAAGAGACCCAGTACTTC	CASSPVRGAENQETQYF
TRBV20-1	TRBJ2-1	-	TRBD2	TGCAGTGCTTCCGGGGGCGGGAGGACCCCGTATTCGAAGTTCTTC	CSASGGGRTPYSKFF
TRBV7-2	TRBJ2-3	-	-	TGTGCCAGCAGCCCTAATTTCAGACAGGACGTCCCAGATACGCAGTATTTT	CASSPNFRQDVPDTQYF
TRBV30	TRBJ1-3	-	-	TGTGCCTGGAGTGCCCCACCACAGGAGGAATCTGGAAACACCATATATTTT	CAWSAPPQEESGNTIYF
TRBV29-1	TRBJ2-5	-	-	TGCAGCGTGGGCAGACTTGGGGAGACCCAGTACTTC	CSVGRLGETQYF
TRBV25-1	TRBJ2-7	-	-	TGTGCCAGCAGTGAACCTGGACGGGGCGAGCAGTACTTC	CASSEPGRGEQYF
TRBV20-1	TRBJ1-1	-	TRBD1	TGCAGTGGTACGGGACAGTACACTGAAGCTTTCTTT	CSGTGQYTEAFF
TRBV5-3	TRBJ2-2	-	TRBD1	TGTGCCAGAAGCGCGGAGACAGGGCGGATCGGGGAGCTGTTTTTT	CARSAETGRIGELFF
TRBV20-1	TRBJ2-7	-	-	TGCAGTGCTAGTGAGACGGGTCCCCTGTACGAGCAGTACTTC	CSASETGPLYEQYF
TRBV28	TRBJ1-5	-	TRBD1	TGTGCCAGCAGTTTAAGTTGGACAGGTAATCAGCCCCAGCATTTT	CASSLSWTGNQPQHF
TRBV9	TRBJ2-3	-	-	TGTGCCAGCAGCTTACTGACTGGCACAGATACGCAGTATTTT	CASSLLTGTDTQYF